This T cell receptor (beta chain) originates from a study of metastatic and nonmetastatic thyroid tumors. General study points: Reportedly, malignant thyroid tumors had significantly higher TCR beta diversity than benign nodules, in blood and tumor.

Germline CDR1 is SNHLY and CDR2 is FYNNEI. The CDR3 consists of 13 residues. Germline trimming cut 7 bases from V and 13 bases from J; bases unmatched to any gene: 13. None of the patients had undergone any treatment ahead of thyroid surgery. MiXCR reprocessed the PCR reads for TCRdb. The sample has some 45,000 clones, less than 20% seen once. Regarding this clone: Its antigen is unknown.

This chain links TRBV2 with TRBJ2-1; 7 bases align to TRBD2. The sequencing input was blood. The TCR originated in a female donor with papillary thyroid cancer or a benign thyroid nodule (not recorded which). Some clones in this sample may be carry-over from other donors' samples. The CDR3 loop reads CASIGGGMRQQFF. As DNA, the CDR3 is TGTGCCAGCATTGGGGGAGGGATGAGGCAACAGTTCTTC.